The present TCR beta chain was sequenced within a study of control samples from healthy donors and cancer patients. The assay was immunoSEQ multiplex PCR, and TCRdb's table has in-frame clones only and misses some. The sample carries under 150,000 clones, roughly 90% recorded once. The V gene's germline CDR1 is MNHEY and CDR2 SVGAGI. The CDR3 runs 14 residues. V shed 6 bases and J shed 2 bases, with 10 bases lying between them. The J gene is TRBJ2-2, the V gene TRBV6-5; a weak D match, TRBD1 (6 bases). The TCR comes from a man aged 25-45 years in good health. The specimen sequenced was blood. CDR3 nucleotides: TGTGCCAGCAGACGGGACACCAACACCGGGGAGCTGTTTTTT. Its translation: CASRRDTNTGELFF.